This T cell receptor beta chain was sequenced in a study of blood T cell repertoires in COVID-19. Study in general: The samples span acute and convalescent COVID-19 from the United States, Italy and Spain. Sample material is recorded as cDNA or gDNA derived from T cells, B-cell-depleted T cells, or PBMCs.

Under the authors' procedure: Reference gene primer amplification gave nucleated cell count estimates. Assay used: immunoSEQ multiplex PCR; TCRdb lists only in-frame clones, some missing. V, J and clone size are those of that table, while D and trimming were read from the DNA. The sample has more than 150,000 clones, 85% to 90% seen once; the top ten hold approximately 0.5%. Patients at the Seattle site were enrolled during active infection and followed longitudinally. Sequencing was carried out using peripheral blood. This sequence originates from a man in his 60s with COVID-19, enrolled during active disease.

The chain's CDR3 is CAWIGAGNTEAFF. The DNA of the CDR3 is TGTGCCTGGATAGGTGCAGGGAACACTGAAGCTTTCTTT. The chain is built from TRBV30 and TRBJ1-1; D is uncertain. The germline gives CDR1 GTSNPN, CDR2 SVGIG (reference sequence). The CDR3 has 13 amino acids. V was shortened by 4 bases and J by 1 base, with 10 bases between the two germline ends.